This T cell receptor beta chain was profiled in a study of OX40 agonist ivuxolimab in advanced cancers. Background on the study: The study treated patients with ivuxolimab, an agonistic anti-OX40 (CD134) antibody.

Study outcomes and limitations: At 0.1 to 3.0 mg/kg, CD4+ and CD8+ blood T cells expanded clonally by week 6.

Autoimmune disease history or systemic immunosuppression led to patient exclusion. Some clones are missing from TCRdb's copy, which holds only in-frame ones; the method was immunoSEQ multiplex PCR. The sample contains about 80,000 clones, about 90% of which appear only once. Between the trimmed V and J ends, which lost 0 bases and 0 bases, there was a span of 10 bases. The V gene's germline CDR1 is SGHAT and CDR2 FQDESV (reference sequence). This CDR3 is built from 16 residues. On this clone itself: Its antigen remains unknown.

This specimen was CD4+ or CD8+ T cells sorted from blood, taken in a trial of the OX40 agonist ivuxolimab. The chain combines TRBV11-1 with TRBJ2-3; no clear D gene. This clonotype originated in an adult with an advanced solid tumor such as melanoma, head and neck, liver or kidney cancer. The CDR3: CASSLAYGRSTDTQYF. CDR3 DNA: TGTGCCAGCAGCTTAGCATACGGTAGAAGCACAGATACGCAGTATTTT.